The 26 T cell receptor beta chains below were found in one sample sequenced in a study of early T cells in non-severe SARS-CoV-2 infection (dated by TCRdb to 2020 to 2022). Preparation of the library involved 5' RACE. TCRdb lists the instrument as NextSeq 500. Using fastp trimming at Q25 and MiXCR clonotype assembly, TCRdb reanalyzed the public sequencing data and kept in-frame beta chains. Rows with a matching CDR3 protein are joined into one entry that keeps the most common DNA and genes. The sample table shows tens of thousands of distinct CDR3 sequences, and 10% are seen once. The top ten clones comprise roughly 4.8% of the sample. The material sequenced was whole blood. These receptors came from an adult who was a healthcare worker with PCR-confirmed SARS-CoV-2 infection or an uninfected control (not recorded which).

On this clonotype itself: A read error is possible here, since a much larger clone lies one base away. The J gene is TRBJ2-6, the V gene TRBV7-6; 10 positions match TRBD1. Germline values: CDR1 SGHVS, CDR2 FNYEAQ. The V gene end was trimmed by 10 bases and the J gene end by 2 bases; junction bases not matched to a gene: 8. The CDR3 sequence is 16 residues long. CDR3 amino acids: CAIGQGVFPGANVLTF. CDR3 coding DNA: TGTGCCATCGGACAGGGGGTGTTTCCTGGGGCCAACGTCCTGACTTTC.

This clonotype was picked up many times. The genes are TRBV6-6 and TRBJ2-4, with D uncertain. This CDR3 comprises 11 residues. V was trimmed by 4 bases and J by 5 bases, leaving 3 bases between them. Per the germline V gene, CDR1 is MNHNY and CDR2 is SVGAGI (reference sequence). The CDR3 DNA is TGTGCCAGCAGTTTCCAAAACATTCAGTACTTC. Its translation: CASSFQNIQYF.

This chain uses TRBV18 with TRBJ1-1; maybe TRBD1 (5 bases). The CDR3 length is 16 residues. Trimming left V 3 bases short and J 4 bases short, with 18 bases between. Per the germline V gene, CDR1 is KGHSH and CDR2 is LQKENI. Here the CDR3 reads CASSPGTPSEGTEAFF. As DNA, the CDR3 is TGTGCCAGCTCACCGGGGACCCCCTCCGAGGGCACTGAAGCTTTCTTT.

The genes are TRBV29-1 and TRBJ2-1, with TRBD2 identical over 13 bases. Unmatched junction bases numbered 4, after V lost 4 bases and J lost 7 bases. This CDR3 is 14 amino acids long. The germline gives CDR1 SQVTM, CDR2 ANQGSEA. CDR3 coding DNA: TGCAGCGTTGTTGGGACTAGCGGGACTAATGAGCAGTTCTTC. Translated: CSVVGTSGTNEQFF.

This clonotype showed up many times. This CDR3 is CASSATLAGTDTQYF. CDR3 coding DNA: TGTGCCAGCAGTGCAACACTAGCGGGGACAGATACGCAGTATTTT. The chain uses TRBV6-1 and TRBJ2-3; 10 bases fit TRBD2. V shed 4 bases and J 3 bases; nucleotides not matched to a gene: 4. CDR1 and CDR2 (germline): MNHNS, SASEGT. CDR3 length: 15 residues.

This chain joins TRBV6-5 and TRBJ2-2; D is unclear. CDR3 size: 15 residues. The germline CDR1 and CDR2 sequences are MNHEY and SVGAGI. V lost 4 bases to trimming and J lost 4 bases, with 13 bases between them. Here the CDR3 reads CASSFRPASTGELFF. The CDR3 bases are TGTGCCAGCAGTTTCCGTCCGGCGAGCACCGGGGAGCTGTTTTTT.

V gene TRBV9 combines with J gene TRBJ2-2; no firm D call. Looked up from germline, CDR1 is SGDLS and CDR2 is YYNGEE. V was shortened by 3 bases and J by 5 bases, with 8 bases between the two germline ends. The CDR3 runs 13 residues. The CDR3 bases are TGTGCCAGCAGCGCGACCAGAACCGGGGAGCTGTTTTTT. It yields the protein CASSATRTGELFF.

This clonotype was detected a few times. V is TRBV7-3 and J is TRBJ2-1; D is uncertain. This CDR3 is 11 amino acids long. The ends were cut back, 5 bases at V and 5 bases at J, with 4 bases in the middle. CDR1 and CDR2 (germline): SGHTA, FQGTGA. The CDR3 region is CASSDNNEQFF. CDR3 nucleotides: TGTGCCAGCAGCGATAACAATGAGCAGTTCTTC.

This clonotype appeared many times. The chain combines TRBV7-3 with TRBJ1-1, with D hard to call. Germline CDR1 and CDR2: SGHTA and FQGTGA. V lost 2 bases to trimming and J lost 4 bases, with 8 bases between them. The CDR3 sequence is 13 residues long. CDR3 sequence (DNA): TGTGCCAGCAGCTTACGGCAAGGCACTGAAGCTTTCTTT. Its protein product is CASSLRQGTEAFF.

There are many counts of this clonotype. The chain recombines TRBV20-1 with TRBJ2-3; the D gene is possibly TRBD2 (7 bases). There are 13 residues in the CDR3. Deletions cut 6 bases from V and 9 bases from J, with 19 bases between. In germline, CDR1 is DFQATT, CDR2 SNEGSKA (reference sequence). CDR3: CSAPRGGGMTQYF. The CDR3 DNA is TGCAGTGCCCCGAGAGGGGGGGGGATGACGCAGTATTTT.

Only a few counts were recorded for this clonotype. This sequence joins TRBV19 and TRBJ2-7; D may be TRBD1 (5 bases). There are 15 residues in the CDR3. V was clipped by 5 bases and J by 3 bases, with 17 bases between them. Germline loops: CDR1 LNHDA, CDR2 SQIVND (reference sequence). CDR3 nucleotides: TGTGCCAGTAGTCTACAGGTCTCTCCCAACTACGAGCAGTACTTC. This translates into CASSLQVSPNYEQYF.

This clonotype has at least ten counts. V usage is TRBV7-2 and J usage is TRBJ2-3, with 10 nucleotides matching TRBD1. Germline lookup yields CDR1 SGHTA and CDR2 FQGNSA. This CDR3 contains 14 residues. With 5 bases clipped from V and 4 bases from J, the junction kept 3 bases outside the gene matches. CDR3 coding DNA: TGTGCCAGCAGCCTGGGACAGGGGCCAGATACGCAGTATTTT. Translated: CASSLGQGPDTQYF.

The V and J genes are TRBV7-2 and TRBJ2-1, with D hard to call. The V and J ends lost 1 base and 4 bases respectively, with 8 bases between them. Germline V lookup: CDR1 SGHTA, CDR2 FQGNSA. The CDR3 sequence is 14 residues long. The CDR3 bases are TGTGCCAGCAGCTTAGACCTCCGATACAATGAGCAGTTCTTC. It codes for CASSLDLRYNEQFF.

J is TRBJ2-3 and V is TRBV6-2 or TRBV6-3, with 7 bases that match TRBD1. Per germline, CDR1 MNHEY and CDR2 SVGEGT. CDR3 size: 13 residues. V gave up 6 bases and J gave up 4 bases; unmatched junction bases: 4. The CDR3 DNA sequence: TGTGCCAGCAGCCGACAGGGCTCAGATACGCAGTATTTT. It yields the protein CASSRQGSDTQYF.

At least ten counts were recorded for this clonotype. The V gene is TRBV28, the J gene TRBJ2-5; TRBD1 might be the D (6 bases). With 7 bases removed from V and 3 bases from J, the gap between germline ends came to 15 bases. CDR3 length equals 14 residues. Germline assignment: CDR1 MDHEN and CDR2 SYDVKM. The CDR3 is CASNQQGVEETQYF. CDR3 coding DNA: TGTGCCAGCAACCAACAGGGAGTTGAAGAGACCCAGTACTTC. Filled out from reference TRBV28 and TRBJ2-5, the complete variable domain reads DVKVTQSSRYLVKRTGEKVFLECVQDMDHENMFWYRQDPGLGLRLIYFSYDVKMKEKGDIPEGYSVSREKKERFSLILESASTNQTSMYLCASNQQGVEETQYFGPGTRLLVL.

This clonotype was counted a few times. The chain has TRBV4-2 and TRBJ2-3; D is unclear. The germline CDR1 and CDR2 sequences are LGHNA and YNFKEQ. The CDR3 covers 20 residues. Between the trimmed V and J ends, which lost 4 bases and 0 bases, there was a span of 26 bases. The CDR3 sequence: CASSPQGGSNSIKSTDTQYF. The CDR3 DNA follows: TGTGCCAGCAGCCCCCAAGGCGGCAGCAACTCAATTAAGAGCACAGATACGCAGTATTTT.

This clonotype has a count of ten or more. The chain carries TRBV4-2 and TRBJ2-6; no clear D. The germline V gene encodes CDR1 LGHNA and CDR2 YNFKEQ. The V and J ends lost 1 base and 1 base respectively, with 8 bases between them. CDR3 length: 16 residues. The CDR3 bases are TGTGCCAGCAGCCAAGGGTCGGGTTCTGGGGCCAACGTCCTGACTTTC. Translating gives CASSQGSGSGANVLTF.

The chain combines TRBV6-1 with TRBJ1-4; D not certain. The CDR3 has 13 amino acids. CDR1 and CDR2 from the germline V gene are MNHNS and SASEGT. V was trimmed by 8 bases and J by 5 bases, leaving 12 bases between them. The CDR3 nucleotides are TGTGCCAGCGGGCGGGATTTCAATGAAAAACTGTTTTTT. This gives the protein CASGRDFNEKLFF.

The table lists this clonotype with a few counts. The chain joins TRBV7-9 to TRBJ1-1; the match to TRBD1 covers 7 bases. Germline CDR1 and CDR2: SEHNR and FQNEAQ (reference sequence). The V and J ends lost 5 bases and 4 bases, in that order; junction bases with no gene match: 4. The CDR3 has 13 residues. CDR3 DNA sequence: TGTGCCAGCAGCCGTTACAGGGGCACTGAAGCTTTCTTT. Protein: CASSRYRGTEAFF.

The sample holds many counts of this clonotype. This chain connects TRBV6-2 or TRBV6-3 to TRBJ2-4; the D gene is possibly TRBD1 (7 bases). The CDR3 is 13 amino acids. Trimming took 5 bases from V and 6 from J, leaving 11 bases between them. CDR1 MNHEY and CDR2 SVGEGT come from the germline V gene. CDR3 nucleotides: TGTGCCAGCAGTCCCCAGGGGGGAAACATTCAGTACTTC. This codes for CASSPQGGNIQYF.

This clonotype was observed many times. This chain links TRBV4-1 with TRBJ2-7; D unclear. The CDR3 is made up of 13 amino acids. Germline lookup yields CDR1 MGHRA and CDR2 YSYEKL. Trimming removed 3 bases at V and 3 bases at J, with 9 bases between. The CDR3 loop reads CASSHSGGYEQYF. The CDR3, as DNA: TGCGCCAGCAGCCACTCCGGCGGCTACGAGCAGTACTTC.

The table lists this clonotype with a few counts. This chain links TRBV6-5 with TRBJ1-1; 7 bases match TRBD1. This CDR3 contains 16 residues. Germline V lookup: CDR1 MNHEY, CDR2 SVGAGI. The J segment lost 6 bases and the V segment lost 5 bases, leaving 15 bases of the junction unmatched. The CDR3 DNA reads TGTGCCAGCAGTCCCCGCCCCAAGGGGGCCTTCTCTGAAGCTTTCTTT. Amino acids: CASSPRPKGAFSEAFF.

This clonotype was counted between two and nine times. This chain links TRBV3-1 with TRBJ2-3; D possibly corresponds to TRBD2 (6 bases). This CDR3 region has 12 residues. Trimming took 7 bases from V and 5 from J, leaving 10 bases between them. The germline gives CDR1 LGHDT, CDR2 YNNKEL (reference sequence). CDR3 in amino acids: CASTGLEDTQYF. The CDR3 DNA sequence: TGTGCCAGCACGGGACTGGAAGATACGCAGTATTTT.

Ten or more counts support this clonotype. This chain links TRBV5-1 with TRBJ1-2; D is unclear. This CDR3 is 12 amino acids long. Trimming pared 0 bases from V and 4 bases from J, leaving 4 bases between. The germline gives CDR1 SGHRS, CDR2 YFSETQ. For the CDR3, the DNA is TGCGCCAGCAGCTTGGGTGTCTATGGCTACACCTTC. Its protein is CASSLGVYGYTF.

At least ten counts were recorded for this clonotype. The V call is TRBV7-3, the J call TRBJ2-1; TRBD1 or TRBD2 may be the D gene (5 bases each). The CDR3 contains 13 residues. CDR1 and CDR2 from the germline V gene are SGHTA and FQGTGA. The germline V and J ends were trimmed by 1 base and 9 bases, with 10 bases remaining between them. The chain's CDR3 is CASSLRGSGEQFF. As DNA, the CDR3 is TGTGCCAGCAGCTTAAGGGGGTCAGGTGAGCAGTTCTTC.

This clonotype was counted a single time. The gene calls are TRBV24-1 and TRBJ2-5; 8 nucleotides agree with TRBD2. Germline V gene sequence: CDR1 KGHDR, CDR2 SFDVKD. Trimming removed 8 bases from V and 2 bases from J; junction bases left unmatched: 3. The CDR3 runs to 13 residues. CDR3 nucleotides: TGTGCCACCACCGGGGGGGAGCAAGAGACCCAGTACTTC. Protein product: CATTGGEQETQYF.